The 26 T cell receptor beta chains below all came from one sample that was sequenced in a study of blood T cell repertoires in COVID-19. Assay used: immunoSEQ multiplex PCR; TCRdb lists only in-frame clones, some missing. Found here are 180,000 or so clones, about nine tenths of them singletons; the top ten hold under 0.85%. Sequencing was done on a sample of PBMCs or T cells enriched from blood (not recorded which). All receptors come from a woman between 18 and 30 years old who had recovered from COVID-19.

CDR3 DNA: TGTGCCAGCAGTTACCCGGGACTAGCGGGAGAAGAGACCCAGTACTTC. Its protein product is CASSYPGLAGEETQYF. This rearrangement joins TRBV6-2 or TRBV6-3 to TRBJ2-5, with 14 bases aligning to TRBD2. Germline V gene lookup returns CDR1 MNHEY and CDR2 SVGEGT. The CDR3 sequence is 16 residues long. Germline trimming cut 2 bases from V and 3 bases from J; bases unmatched to any gene: 2.

The chain is built from TRBV5-1 and TRBJ1-1; tentatively, D is TRBD1 (5 bases). The CDR3 sequence is 16 residues long. From germline, CDR1 is SGHRS and CDR2 YFSETQ. Trimming took off 4 bases at V and 2 bases at J, with 18 bases between the two ends. DNA of the CDR3: TGCGCCAGCAGCCCCTACGACAGCCACTCAAACACTGAAGCTTTCTTT. Its protein is CASSPYDSHSNTEAFF. Full variable domain (rest looked up from reference TRBV5-1 and TRBJ1-1): KAGVTQTPRYLIKTRGQQVTLSCSPISGHRSVSWYQQTPGQGLQFLFEYFSETQRNKGNFPGRFSGRQFSNSRSEMNVSTLELGDSALYLCASSPYDSHSNTEAFFGQGTRLTVV.

The chain is built from TRBV10-3 and TRBJ1-2, with D maybe TRBD1 (5 bases). The CDR3 loop spans 14 amino acids. Germline lookup yields CDR1 ENHRY and CDR2 SYGVKD. Between the trimmed V and J ends, which lost 3 bases and 4 bases, there was a span of 12 bases. The CDR3 sequence is CAISENGAAYGYTF. The CDR3 DNA sequence: TGTGCCATCAGTGAAAATGGGGCAGCCTATGGCTACACCTTC.

The chain has TRBV7-9 and TRBJ2-7; the match to TRBD1 covers 11 bases. CDR3 length: 15 amino acids. Germline assignment: CDR1 SEHNR and CDR2 FQNEAQ (reference sequence). V trimming: 5 bases; J trimming: 4 bases; junction bases outside the gene matches: 7. CDR3 in amino acids: CASSQDRGRGYEQYF. Written as DNA, the CDR3 is TGTGCCAGCAGCCAGGACAGGGGGCGCGGGTACGAGCAGTACTTC.

This clone was picked up a small number of times. The rearrangement joins TRBV15 to TRBJ2-1; D unclear. The CDR3 has 15 amino acids. CDR1 is LNHNV, CDR2 YYDKDF, per germline (reference sequence). Deletions cut 0 bases from V and 4 bases from J, with 10 bases between. CDR3 region: CATSREGPEYNEQFF. The CDR3 coding sequence is TGTGCCACCAGCAGAGAGGGCCCGGAATACAATGAGCAGTTCTTC.

The chain combines TRBV7-2 with TRBJ2-1, with D perhaps TRBD2 (5 bases). V lost 8 bases, J lost 9 bases, and 26 bases lay in between. The germline CDR1 and CDR2 sequences are SGHTA and FQGNSA. This CDR3 region has 16 residues. CDR3 sequence reads: CASAIGPERIDGEQFF. CDR3 coding DNA: TGTGCCAGCGCCATAGGGCCCGAGCGGATAGACGGTGAGCAGTTCTTC.

This chain uses TRBV18 with TRBJ2-4, with 13 bases that match TRBD2. This CDR3 contains 17 residues. J lost 6 bases, V lost 3 bases, and 8 bases had no gene match. From germline, CDR1 is KGHSH and CDR2 LQKENI. The CDR3 protein is CASSPRGLAGLGNIQYF. The CDR3, as DNA: TGTGCCAGCTCACCCCGGGGACTAGCGGGATTGGGAAACATTCAGTACTTC.

The gene calls are TRBV10-1 and TRBJ1-4; the D gene is possibly TRBD1 (5 bases). Germline-derived CDR1 and CDR2 are WNHNN and SYGVQD (reference sequence). The CDR3 is 16 residues long. V lost 6 bases and J lost 1, with 15 bases in between. Written as DNA, the CDR3 is TGCGCCAGCAGGACGGGGGTCCGCGGAACTAATGAAAAACTGTTTTTT. Its protein product is CASRTGVRGTNEKLFF.

The chain uses TRBV18 and TRBJ2-1; D perhaps matches TRBD2 (6 bases). The CDR3 length is 12 residues. The V gene's germline CDR1 is KGHSH and CDR2 LQKENI. V shed 3 bases and J shed 6 bases, with 6 bases lying between them. The CDR3 bases are TGTGCCAGCTCACCGACTAGCAATGAGCAGTTCTTC. Translated: CASSPTSNEQFF.

The CDR3 region is CASSLALTSGRADTQYF. CDR3 nucleotide sequence: TGCGCCAGCAGCTTGGCCCTGACTAGCGGGAGAGCCGATACGCAGTATTTT. This chain links TRBV5-1 with TRBJ2-3; 12 bases line up with TRBD2. J lost 6 bases, V lost 0 bases, and 8 bases had no gene match. CDR3 length: 17 residues. Germline lookup yields CDR1 SGHRS and CDR2 YFSETQ. The whole variable domain, remainder taken from reference TRBV5-1 and TRBJ2-3, is KAGVTQTPRYLIKTRGQQVTLSCSPISGHRSVSWYQQTPGQGLQFLFEYFSETQRNKGNFPGRFSGRQFSNSRSEMNVSTLELGDSALYLCASSLALTSGRADTQYFGPGTRLTVL.

This chain links TRBV5-4 with TRBJ1-6, with 11 bases fitting TRBD1. The CDR3 covers 14 residues. The V gene end was trimmed by 3 bases and the J gene end by 8 bases; junction bases not matched to a gene: 1. CDR1 is SGHNT, CDR2 YYREEE, per germline (reference sequence). DNA for the CDR3: TGTGCCAGCAGCTGGGACAGGGGGGATTCACCCCTCCACTTT. Protein sequence: CASSWDRGDSPLHF.

This clone was found once. V and J are TRBV14 and TRBJ1-2, with 8 bases aligning to TRBD1. From germline, CDR1 is SGHDN and CDR2 FVKESK. This CDR3 spans 13 amino acids. V trimming: 4 bases; J trimming: 4 bases; junction bases outside the gene matches: 2. The CDR3 DNA reads TGTGCCAGCAGCCCGGGACAGGCCTATGGCTACACCTTC. It is translated as CASSPGQAYGYTF.

The chain carries TRBV9 and TRBJ2-1; 9 bases map to TRBD2. The CDR3 runs 14 residues. The germline gives CDR1 SGDLS, CDR2 YYNGEE. V lost 5 bases and J lost 10; bases outside the gene matches: 10. CDR3 loop: CASSQGLAGKEQFF. CDR3 coding DNA: TGTGCCAGCAGTCAGGGGCTAGCGGGAAAGGAGCAGTTCTTC. Variable domain in full (rest from reference TRBV9 and TRBJ2-1): DSGVTQTPKHLITATGQRVTLRCSPRSGDLSVYWYQQSLDQGLQFLIQYYNGEERAKGNILERFSAQQFPDLHSELNLSSLELGDSALYFCASSQGLAGKEQFFGPGTRLTVL.

The rearrangement uses TRBV28 and TRBJ1-1; D perhaps matches TRBD1 (5 bases). Germline V gene data show CDR1 as MDHEN and CDR2 as SYDVKM. V lost 8 bases and J 3 bases, leaving 16 bases between the germline ends. CDR3 length equals 14 residues. The CDR3 region has the DNA TGTGCCAGCCGACCCGGGGGGAGGTACACTGAAGCTTTCTTT. It translates to CASRPGGRYTEAFF.

The chain couples TRBV28 to TRBJ2-7; 10 positions agree with TRBD2. In germline, CDR1 is MDHEN, CDR2 SYDVKM. V lost 8 bases, J lost 2 bases, and 6 bases stayed unmatched. The CDR3 is made up of 14 amino acids. The chain's CDR3 is CASHLAGVPYEQYF. The DNA of the CDR3 is TGTGCCAGCCATCTAGCGGGAGTTCCCTACGAGCAGTACTTC.

V gene TRBV28 combines with J gene TRBJ2-7; 11 bases fit TRBD1. Germline CDR1 reads MDHEN; CDR2 reads SYDVKM. This CDR3 comprises 18 residues. J gave up 0 bases and V 6 bases, and 13 bases lay outside the gene matches. The CDR3 reads CASSSFRGTGGVSYEQYF. CDR3 DNA: TGTGCCAGCAGCTCTTTCCGAGGGACAGGGGGTGTCTCCTACGAGCAGTACTTC.

The rearrangement uses TRBV28 and TRBJ1-2; D not certain. This CDR3 is built from 13 residues. The V end lost 6 bases, the J end lost 4 bases, and 12 bases lay between the germline ends. The germline V gene encodes CDR1 MDHEN and CDR2 SYDVKM. Written as DNA, the CDR3 is TGTGCCAGCAGGTCGACTTCCTTCTATGGCTACACCTTC. Amino acids: CASRSTSFYGYTF.

V gene TRBV5-5 combines with J gene TRBJ2-7, with TRBD2 matching 7 bases. Per germline, CDR1 SGHKS and CDR2 YYEKEE (reference sequence). V gave up 3 bases and J gave up 5 bases; unmatched junction bases: 8. The CDR3 covers 14 residues. CDR3 sequence reads: CASSYRLAADEQYF. Written as DNA, the CDR3 is TGTGCCAGCAGCTACAGACTAGCTGCCGACGAGCAGTACTTC.

The chain couples TRBV5-1 to TRBJ2-7; 11 positions match TRBD2. CDR3 length: 14 residues. V lost 4 bases, J lost 2 bases, and 2 bases stayed unmatched. Germline lookup yields CDR1 SGHRS and CDR2 YFSETQ. For the CDR3, the DNA is TGCGCCAGCAGCGCTAGCGGGAGGACCTACGAGCAGTACTTC. Residues: CASSASGRTYEQYF. The whole variable domain, filled in from reference TRBV5-1 and TRBJ2-7, reads KAGVTQTPRYLIKTRGQQVTLSCSPISGHRSVSWYQQTPGQGLQFLFEYFSETQRNKGNFPGRFSGRQFSNSRSEMNVSTLELGDSALYLCASSASGRTYEQYFGPGTRLTVT.

V and J are TRBV9 and TRBJ1-1; TRBD1 matches 7 bases. CDR3 length: 16 amino acids. Germline-derived CDR1 and CDR2 are SGDLS and YYNGEE. V lost 4 bases to trimming and J lost 0 bases; unmatched junction nucleotides: 9. The chain's CDR3 is CASSKATTGVNTEAFF. CDR3 bases: TGTGCCAGCAGCAAAGCGACCACAGGGGTGAACACTGAAGCTTTCTTT.

The V call is TRBV6-5, the J call TRBJ2-4, with D unclear. V was pared by 5 bases and J by 0 bases, with 11 bases between. CDR3 size: 15 residues. Looked up from germline, CDR1 is MNHEY and CDR2 is SVGAGI. The CDR3 spells CASSPSVVAKNIQYF. The CDR3 DNA follows: TGTGCCAGCAGTCCCTCGGTTGTAGCCAAAAACATTCAGTACTTC.

The table lists this clone with many counts. CDR3 region: CASSVAGQGYGYTF. The CDR3 DNA sequence: TGTGCCAGCAGCGTAGCGGGACAGGGGTATGGCTACACCTTC. V and J are TRBV9 and TRBJ1-2; 10 bases are shared with TRBD1. V gave up 0 bases and J gave up 5 bases; unmatched junction bases: 1. Germline-derived CDR1 and CDR2 are SGDLS and YYNGEE. The CDR3 contains 14 residues.

The chain uses TRBV6-5 and TRBJ1-2; 9 bases are a match to TRBD1. The germline CDR1 and CDR2 sequences are MNHEY and SVGAGI. V gave up 5 bases and J gave up 4 bases; unmatched junction bases: 8. The CDR3 length is 15 residues. The CDR3 reads CASSRTGAPSYGYTF. The CDR3 DNA reads TGTGCCAGCAGTAGGACAGGGGCCCCATCCTATGGCTACACCTTC.

The chain has TRBV5-1 and TRBJ2-6; D is ambiguous. The germline V gene has CDR1 SGHRS and CDR2 YFSETQ. CDR3 length: 16 amino acids. V was clipped by 0 bases and J by 0 bases, with 7 bases between them. The CDR3 loop reads CASSLATFSGANVLTF. DNA for the CDR3: TGCGCCAGCAGCTTGGCGACTTTCTCTGGGGCCAACGTCCTGACTTTC.

The V call is TRBV28, the J call TRBJ1-6; tentative D call: TRBD1 (5 bases). The CDR3 runs to 19 residues. Germline values: CDR1 MDHEN, CDR2 SYDVKM. V shed 0 bases and J shed 7 bases, with 22 bases lying between them. The chain's CDR3 is CASSLWGLGTPSRNSPLHF. For the CDR3, the DNA is TGTGCCAGCAGTTTATGGGGCCTCGGGACTCCGAGTAGGAATTCACCCCTCCACTTT.

V gene TRBV21-1 combines with J gene TRBJ2-7; TRBD2, the table's D call, was not compared with the DNA. TRBV21-1 is deemed a pseudogene. This CDR3 has 20 amino acids. As DNA, the CDR3 is TGTGCCTGTCACAGGGGTGGTCGCGGGAGGGCCATCGCCTTTGAGTACGAGCAGTACTTC. Its translation: CACHRGGRGRAIAFEYEQYF.